This T cell receptor beta chain came from a study of OX40 agonist ivuxolimab in advanced cancers. Study information: Given to patients was ivuxolimab, an agonistic anti-OX40 (CD134) antibody.

The assay was immunoSEQ multiplex PCR, and TCRdb's table has in-frame clones only and misses some. The sample includes 69,000 or so clones, about 85% of them seen just once. The count of this clone is one. The antigen is undetermined. The study's findings and limits: Still undetermined is the antigen specificity of the expanded peripheral T cells. CD8+ T cells were the subset that, on average, had more expanded clones than CD4+. CD4+ and CD8+ T cells in blood underwent clonal expansion by week 6 at 0.1 to 3.0 mg/kg.

The germline V gene encodes CDR1 SNHLY and CDR2 FYNNEI. This CDR3 is 14 amino acids long. The V and J ends lost 4 bases and 2 bases, in that order; junction bases with no gene match: 3. Here the sequenced sample was CD4+ or CD8+ T cells sorted from blood, taken in a trial of the OX40 agonist ivuxolimab. The origin of this receptor is an adult with an advanced solid tumor such as melanoma, head and neck, liver or kidney cancer. The chain employs TRBV2 and TRBJ2-7; 9 nucleotides agree with TRBD2. As DNA, the CDR3 is TGTGCCAGCAGTGTTCTAGCGGGACCCTACGAGCAGTACTTC. Protein product: CASSVLAGPYEQYF.